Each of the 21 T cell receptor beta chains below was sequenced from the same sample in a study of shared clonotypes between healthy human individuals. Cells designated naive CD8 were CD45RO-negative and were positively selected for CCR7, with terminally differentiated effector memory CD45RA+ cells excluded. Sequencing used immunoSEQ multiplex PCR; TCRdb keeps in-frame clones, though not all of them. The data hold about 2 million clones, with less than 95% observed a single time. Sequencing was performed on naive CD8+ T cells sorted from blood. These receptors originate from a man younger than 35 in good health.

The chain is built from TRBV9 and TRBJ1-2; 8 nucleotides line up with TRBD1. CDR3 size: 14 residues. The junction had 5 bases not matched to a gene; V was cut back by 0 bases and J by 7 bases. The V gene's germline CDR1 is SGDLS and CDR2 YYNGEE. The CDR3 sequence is CASSVEAGGVGYTF. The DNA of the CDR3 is TGTGCCAGCAGCGTAGAAGCAGGGGGCGTTGGCTACACCTTC.

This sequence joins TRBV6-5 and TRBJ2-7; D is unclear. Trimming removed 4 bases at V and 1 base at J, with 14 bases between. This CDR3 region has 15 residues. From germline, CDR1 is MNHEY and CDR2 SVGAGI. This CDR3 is CASSSSMGISYEQYF. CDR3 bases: TGTGCCAGCAGTTCCTCAATGGGGATATCCTACGAGCAGTACTTC.

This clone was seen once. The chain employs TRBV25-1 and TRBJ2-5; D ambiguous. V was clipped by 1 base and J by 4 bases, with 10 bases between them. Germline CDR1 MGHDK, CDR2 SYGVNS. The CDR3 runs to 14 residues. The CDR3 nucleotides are TGTGCCAGCAGTGAATCTTACGACCCAGAGACCCAGTACTTC. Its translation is CASSESYDPETQYF.

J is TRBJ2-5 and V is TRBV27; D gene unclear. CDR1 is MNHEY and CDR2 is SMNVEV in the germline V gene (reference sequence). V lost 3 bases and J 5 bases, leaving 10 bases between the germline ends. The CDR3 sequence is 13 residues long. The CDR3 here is CASSFRAGETQYF. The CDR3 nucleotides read TGTGCCAGCAGTTTCCGGGCTGGGGAGACCCAGTACTTC.

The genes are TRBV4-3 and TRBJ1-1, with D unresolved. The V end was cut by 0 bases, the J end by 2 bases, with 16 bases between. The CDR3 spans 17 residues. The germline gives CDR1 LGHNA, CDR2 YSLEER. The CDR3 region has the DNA TGCGCCAGCAGCCAAGACCCCTCTTTTGCCGGAAACACTGAAGCTTTCTTT. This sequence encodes CASSQDPSFAGNTEAFF.

The CDR3 DNA sequence: TGTGCCAGCAGTGAGCACACCGACTCCTACGAGCAGTACTTC. Encoded protein: CASSEHTDSYEQYF. The gene calls are TRBV2 and TRBJ2-7, with D unresolved. The length of the CDR3 is 14 residues. Germline CDR1 is SNHLY and CDR2 is FYNNEI. Trimming left V 3 bases short and J 0 bases short, with 9 bases between.

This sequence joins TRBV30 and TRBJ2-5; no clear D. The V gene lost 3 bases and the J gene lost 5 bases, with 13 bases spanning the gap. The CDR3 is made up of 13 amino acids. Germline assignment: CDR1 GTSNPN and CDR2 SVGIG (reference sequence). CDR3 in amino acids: CAWSAILWETQYF. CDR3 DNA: TGTGCCTGGAGCGCAATATTATGGGAGACCCAGTACTTC.

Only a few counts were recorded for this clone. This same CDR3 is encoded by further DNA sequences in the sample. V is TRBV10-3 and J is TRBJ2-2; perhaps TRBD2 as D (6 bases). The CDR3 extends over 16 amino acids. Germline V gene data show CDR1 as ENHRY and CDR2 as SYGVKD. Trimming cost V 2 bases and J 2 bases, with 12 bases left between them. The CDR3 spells CAISEEAGANTGELFF. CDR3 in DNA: TGTGCCATCAGTGAGGAAGCGGGCGCCAACACCGGGGAGCTGTTTTTT.

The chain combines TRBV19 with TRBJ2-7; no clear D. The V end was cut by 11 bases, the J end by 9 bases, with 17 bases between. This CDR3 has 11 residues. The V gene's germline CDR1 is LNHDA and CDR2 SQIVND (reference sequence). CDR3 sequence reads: CAGRVGNGQYF. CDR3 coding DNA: TGTGCCGGTCGTGTGGGAAATGGGCAGTACTTC.

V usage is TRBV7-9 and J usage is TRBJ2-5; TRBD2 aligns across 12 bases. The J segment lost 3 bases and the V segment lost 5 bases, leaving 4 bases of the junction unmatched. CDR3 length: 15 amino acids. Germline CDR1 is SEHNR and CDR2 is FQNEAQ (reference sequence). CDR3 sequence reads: CASSLRTSGEETQYF. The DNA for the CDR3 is TGTGCCAGCAGCCTGAGGACTAGCGGGGAAGAGACCCAGTACTTC.

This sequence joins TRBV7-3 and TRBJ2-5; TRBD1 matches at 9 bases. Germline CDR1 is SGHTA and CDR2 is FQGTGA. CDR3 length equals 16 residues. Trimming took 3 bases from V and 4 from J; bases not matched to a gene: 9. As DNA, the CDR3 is TGTGCCAGCAGCTTGGGGACAGGGATACCCGGAGAGACCCAGTACTTC. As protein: CASSLGTGIPGETQYF.

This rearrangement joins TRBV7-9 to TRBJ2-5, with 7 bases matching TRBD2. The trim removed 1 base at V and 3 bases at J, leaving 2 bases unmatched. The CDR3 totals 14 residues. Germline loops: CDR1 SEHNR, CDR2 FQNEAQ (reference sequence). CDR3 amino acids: CASSLVLAEETQYF. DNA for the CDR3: TGTGCCAGCAGCTTAGTGCTAGCGGAAGAGACCCAGTACTTC.

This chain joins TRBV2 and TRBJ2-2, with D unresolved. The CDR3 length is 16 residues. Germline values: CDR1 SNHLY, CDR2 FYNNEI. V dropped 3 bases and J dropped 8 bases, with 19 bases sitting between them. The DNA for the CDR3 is TGTGCCAGCAGTGATACGTCTAATTCTCTGGGTGGGGAGCTGTTTTTT. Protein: CASSDTSNSLGGELFF.

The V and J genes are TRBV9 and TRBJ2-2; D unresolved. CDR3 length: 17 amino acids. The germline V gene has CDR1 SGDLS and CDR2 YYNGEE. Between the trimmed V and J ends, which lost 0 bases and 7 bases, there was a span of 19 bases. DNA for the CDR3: TGTGCCAGCAGCGTAGGACGGTCCATAGGGAAGGGCGGGGAGCTGTTTTTT. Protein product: CASSVGRSIGKGGELFF.

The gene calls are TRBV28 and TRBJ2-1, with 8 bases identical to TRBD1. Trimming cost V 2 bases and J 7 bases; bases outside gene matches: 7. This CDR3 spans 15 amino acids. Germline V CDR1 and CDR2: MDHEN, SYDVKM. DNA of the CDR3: TGTGCCAGCAGTTTACAGGGGGCGCCGGAGAATGAGCAGTTCTTC. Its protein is CASSLQGAPENEQFF.

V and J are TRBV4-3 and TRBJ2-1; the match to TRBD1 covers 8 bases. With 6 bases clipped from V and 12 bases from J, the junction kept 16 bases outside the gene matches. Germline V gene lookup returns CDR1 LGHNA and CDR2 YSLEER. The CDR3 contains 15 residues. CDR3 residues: CASSPGQGPGVVQFF. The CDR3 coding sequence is TGCGCCAGCAGTCCCGGACAGGGTCCTGGGGTGGTGCAGTTCTTC.

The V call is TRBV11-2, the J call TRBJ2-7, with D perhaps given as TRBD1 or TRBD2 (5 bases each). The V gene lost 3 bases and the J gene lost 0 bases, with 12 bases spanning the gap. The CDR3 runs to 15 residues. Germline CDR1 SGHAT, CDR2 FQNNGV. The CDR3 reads CASSLYGTASYEQYF. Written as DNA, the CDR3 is TGTGCCAGCAGCTTGTATGGGACGGCCTCCTACGAGCAGTACTTC.

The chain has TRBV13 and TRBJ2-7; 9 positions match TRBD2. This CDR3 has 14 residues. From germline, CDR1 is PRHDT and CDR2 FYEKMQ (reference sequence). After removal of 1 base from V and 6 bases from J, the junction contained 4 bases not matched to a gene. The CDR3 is CASSLEAGGFEQYF. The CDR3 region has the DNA TGTGCCAGCAGCTTAGAAGCGGGAGGTTTCGAGCAGTACTTC.

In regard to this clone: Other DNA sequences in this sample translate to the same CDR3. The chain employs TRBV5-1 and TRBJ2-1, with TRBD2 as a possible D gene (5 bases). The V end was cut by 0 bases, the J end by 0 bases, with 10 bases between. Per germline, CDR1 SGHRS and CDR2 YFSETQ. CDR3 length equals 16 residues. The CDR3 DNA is TGCGCCAGCAGCTTGGAGGCACTAGGCTCCTACAATGAGCAGTTCTTC. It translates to CASSLEALGSYNEQFF.

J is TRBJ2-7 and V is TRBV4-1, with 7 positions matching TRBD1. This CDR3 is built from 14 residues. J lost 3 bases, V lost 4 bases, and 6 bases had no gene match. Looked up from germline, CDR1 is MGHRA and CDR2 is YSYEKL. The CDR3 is CASSRQGLSYEQYF. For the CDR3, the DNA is TGCGCCAGCAGCCGACAGGGTTTGAGCTACGAGCAGTACTTC.

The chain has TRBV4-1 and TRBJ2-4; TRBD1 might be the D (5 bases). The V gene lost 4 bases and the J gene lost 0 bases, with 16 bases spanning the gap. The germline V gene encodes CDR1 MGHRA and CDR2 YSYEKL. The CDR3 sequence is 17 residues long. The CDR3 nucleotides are TGCGCCAGCAGCCCCCAAGGGGTAACACTAGCCAAAAACATTCAGTACTTC. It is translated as CASSPQGVTLAKNIQYF.